This paragraph covers one T cell receptor beta chain sequence. Its antigen remains unknown. This entry belongs to a study of T-cell memory formation after mild COVID-19. Looking at the study overall: TCR clusters showed largely donor specificity.

Germline CDR1 and CDR2: SGHDT and YYEEEE. Trimming shortened V by 1 base and J by 0 bases, and 11 bases separated the two germline ends. This CDR3 contains 17 residues. Study conclusions and caveats: Later expanders leaned CD4+, whereas day 15 to 85 contracting clones were balanced CD4/CD8. A second wave of clones peaked on day 37, and their SARS-CoV-2 specificity went unconfirmed.

Amplification by 5'RACE using constant-segment primers produced TCR alpha and TCR beta cDNA libraries that carried sample barcodes and UMIs. TCRdb re-derived calls from the 5' RACE reads in MiXCR, one entry per CDR3 protein. The sample includes roughly 150,000 distinct CDR3 sequences, 10% to 15% of them seen just once. The chain links TRBV5-6 to TRBJ2-6, with D perhaps TRBD2 (6 bases). Sequences were obtained from PBMCs or a T cell subset sorted from them (not recorded which). The TCR originated in a man aged 18-30 years who had mild COVID-19 (a few samples of this study predate the infection). Cell type and time point are not known. CDR3 nucleotides: TGTGCCAGCAGCTTGAAGGGGAGGCTCTCTGGGGCCAACGTCCTGACTTTC. It encodes CASSLKGRLSGANVLTF.